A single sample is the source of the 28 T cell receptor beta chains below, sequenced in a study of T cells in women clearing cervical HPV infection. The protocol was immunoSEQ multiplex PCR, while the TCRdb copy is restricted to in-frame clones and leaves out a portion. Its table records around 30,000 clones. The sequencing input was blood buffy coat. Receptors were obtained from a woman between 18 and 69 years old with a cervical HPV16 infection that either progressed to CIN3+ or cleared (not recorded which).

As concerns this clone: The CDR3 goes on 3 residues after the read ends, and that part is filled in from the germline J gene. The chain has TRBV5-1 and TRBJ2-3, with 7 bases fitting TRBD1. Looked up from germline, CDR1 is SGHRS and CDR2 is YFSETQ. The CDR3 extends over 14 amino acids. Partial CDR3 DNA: TGCGCCAGCTCCACCAGGGGGAGCGAAGAGACG. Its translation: CASSTRGSEET. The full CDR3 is CASSTRGSEETQYF.

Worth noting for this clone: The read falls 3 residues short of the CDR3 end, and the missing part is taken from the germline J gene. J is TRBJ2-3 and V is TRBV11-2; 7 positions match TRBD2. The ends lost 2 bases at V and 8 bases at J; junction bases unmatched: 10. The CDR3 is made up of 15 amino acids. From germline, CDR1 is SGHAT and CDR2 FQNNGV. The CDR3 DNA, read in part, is TGTGCCAGCAGCTTAAAGGGCTATGGGGGGGGTACG. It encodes CASSLKGYGGGT. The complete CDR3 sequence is CASSLKGYGGGTQYF.

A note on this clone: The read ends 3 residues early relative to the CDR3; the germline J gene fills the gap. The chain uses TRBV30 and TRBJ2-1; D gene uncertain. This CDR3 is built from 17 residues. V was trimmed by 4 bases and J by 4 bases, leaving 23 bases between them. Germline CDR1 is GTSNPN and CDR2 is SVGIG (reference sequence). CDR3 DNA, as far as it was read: TGTGCCTGGACCTCCAGCTCCCTCAGAACAGAATACAATGAG. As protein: CAWTSSSLRTEYNE. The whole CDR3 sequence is CAWTSSSLRTEYNEQFF.

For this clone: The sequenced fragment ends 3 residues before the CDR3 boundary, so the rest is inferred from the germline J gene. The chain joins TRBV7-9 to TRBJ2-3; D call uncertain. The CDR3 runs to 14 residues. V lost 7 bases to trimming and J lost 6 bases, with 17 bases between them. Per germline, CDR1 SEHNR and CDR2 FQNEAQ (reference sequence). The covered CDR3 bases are TGTGCCAGCACCCTCCCCTCGGTTCCCGATACG. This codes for CASTLPSVPDT. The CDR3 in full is CASTLPSVPDTQYF.

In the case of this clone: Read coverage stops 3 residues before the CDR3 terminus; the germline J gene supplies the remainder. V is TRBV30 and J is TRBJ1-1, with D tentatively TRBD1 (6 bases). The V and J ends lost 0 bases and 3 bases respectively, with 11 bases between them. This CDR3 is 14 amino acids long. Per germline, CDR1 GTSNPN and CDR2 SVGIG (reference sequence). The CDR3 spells CAWSVISGDTEAFF. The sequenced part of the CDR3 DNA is TGTGCCTGGAGTGTGATTTCAGGGGACACTGAA.

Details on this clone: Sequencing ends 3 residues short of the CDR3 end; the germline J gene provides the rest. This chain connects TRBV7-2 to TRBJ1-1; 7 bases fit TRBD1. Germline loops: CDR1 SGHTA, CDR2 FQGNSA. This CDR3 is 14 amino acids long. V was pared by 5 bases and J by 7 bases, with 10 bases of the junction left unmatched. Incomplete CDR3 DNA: TGTGCCAGCAGCCGGGACAGAGAACAAGTTGAA. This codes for CASSRDREQVE. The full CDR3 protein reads CASSRDREQVEAFF.

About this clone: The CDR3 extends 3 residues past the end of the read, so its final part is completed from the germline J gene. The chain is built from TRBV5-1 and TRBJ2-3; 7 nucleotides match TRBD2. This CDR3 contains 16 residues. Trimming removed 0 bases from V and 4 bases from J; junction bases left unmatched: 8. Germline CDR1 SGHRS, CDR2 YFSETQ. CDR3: CASSLARSSGADTQYF. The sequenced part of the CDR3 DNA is TGCGCCAGCAGCTTGGCTAGGTCTAGCGGAGCAGATACG.

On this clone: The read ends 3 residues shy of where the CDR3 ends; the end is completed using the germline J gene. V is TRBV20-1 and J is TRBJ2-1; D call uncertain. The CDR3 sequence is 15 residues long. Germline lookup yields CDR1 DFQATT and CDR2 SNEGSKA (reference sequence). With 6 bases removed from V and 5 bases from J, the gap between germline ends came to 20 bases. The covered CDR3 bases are TGCAGTGCCATACTCCCCCGCTCCACCGACAATGAG. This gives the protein CSAILPRSTDNE. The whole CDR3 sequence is CSAILPRSTDNEQFF.

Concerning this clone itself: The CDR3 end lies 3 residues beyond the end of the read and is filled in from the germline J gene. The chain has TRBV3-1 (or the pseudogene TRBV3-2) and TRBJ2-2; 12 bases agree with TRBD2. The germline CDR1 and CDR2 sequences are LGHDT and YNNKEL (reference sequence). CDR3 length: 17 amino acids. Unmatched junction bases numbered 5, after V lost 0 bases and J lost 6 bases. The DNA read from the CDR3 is TGTGCCAGCAGCCAAGATCTTTCTAGCGGGGGGGCCGGGGAG. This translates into CASSQDLSSGGAGE. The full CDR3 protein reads CASSQDLSSGGAGELFF.

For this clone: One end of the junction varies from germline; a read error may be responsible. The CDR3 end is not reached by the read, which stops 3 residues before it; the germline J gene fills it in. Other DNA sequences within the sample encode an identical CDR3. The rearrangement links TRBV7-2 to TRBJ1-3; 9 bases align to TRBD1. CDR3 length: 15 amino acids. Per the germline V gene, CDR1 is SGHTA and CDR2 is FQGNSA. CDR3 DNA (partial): TGTGCCAGCAGCTTAACAGGGGGCTCTGGAAACACA. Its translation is CASSLTGGSGNT. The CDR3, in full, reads CASSLTGGSGNTIYF.

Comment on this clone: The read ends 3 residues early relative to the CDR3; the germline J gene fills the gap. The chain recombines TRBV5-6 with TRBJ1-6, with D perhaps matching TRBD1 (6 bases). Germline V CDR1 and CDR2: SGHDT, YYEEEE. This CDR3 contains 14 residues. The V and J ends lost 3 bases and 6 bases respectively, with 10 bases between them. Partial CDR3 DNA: TGTGCCAGCAGCTCGGACAGAACTAATTCACCC. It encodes CASSSDRTNSP. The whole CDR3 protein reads CASSSDRTNSPLHF.

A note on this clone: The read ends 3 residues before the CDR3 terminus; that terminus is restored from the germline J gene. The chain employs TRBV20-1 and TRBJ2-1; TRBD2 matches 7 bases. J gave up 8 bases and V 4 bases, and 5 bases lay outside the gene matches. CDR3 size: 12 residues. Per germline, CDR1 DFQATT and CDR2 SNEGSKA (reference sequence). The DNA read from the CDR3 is TGCAGTGCTATCAAGGGACTATATGAG. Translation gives CSAIKGLYE. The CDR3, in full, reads CSAIKGLYEQFF.

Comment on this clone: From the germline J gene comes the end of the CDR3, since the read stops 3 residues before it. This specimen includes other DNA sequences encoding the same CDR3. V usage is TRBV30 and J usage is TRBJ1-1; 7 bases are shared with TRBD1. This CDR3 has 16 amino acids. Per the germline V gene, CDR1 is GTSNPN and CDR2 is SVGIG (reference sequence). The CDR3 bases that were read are TGTGCCTGGAGAGAGGCCGGGACAGTAAGCAATCAGCCA. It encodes CAWREAGTVSNQP. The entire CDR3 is CAWREAGTVSNQPAFF.

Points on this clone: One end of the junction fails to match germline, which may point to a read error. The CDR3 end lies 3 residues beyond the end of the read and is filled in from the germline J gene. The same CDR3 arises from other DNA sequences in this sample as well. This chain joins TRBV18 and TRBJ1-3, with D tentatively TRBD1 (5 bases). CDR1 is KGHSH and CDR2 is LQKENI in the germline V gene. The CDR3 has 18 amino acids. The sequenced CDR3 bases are TGTGCCAGCTCACCACCGGGGTCGCCAGGGTTAACTGGAAACACT. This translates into CASSPPGSPGLTGNT. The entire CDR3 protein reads CASSPPGSPGLTGNTIYF.

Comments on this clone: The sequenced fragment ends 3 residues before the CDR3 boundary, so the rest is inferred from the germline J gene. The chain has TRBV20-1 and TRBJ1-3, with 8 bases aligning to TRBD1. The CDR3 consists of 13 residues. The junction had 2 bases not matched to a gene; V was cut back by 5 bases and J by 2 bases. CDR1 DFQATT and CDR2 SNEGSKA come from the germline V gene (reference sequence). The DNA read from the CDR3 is TGCAGTGCTGCGACAGGGGCTGGAAACACC. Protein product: CSAATGAGNT. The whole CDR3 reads CSAATGAGNTIYF.

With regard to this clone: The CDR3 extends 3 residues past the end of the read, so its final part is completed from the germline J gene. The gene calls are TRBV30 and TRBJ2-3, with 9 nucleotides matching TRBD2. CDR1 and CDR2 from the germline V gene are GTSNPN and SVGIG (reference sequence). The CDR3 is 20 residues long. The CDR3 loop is CAWRAAGLAGTGWYQETQYF. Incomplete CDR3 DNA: TGTGCCTGGAGGGCCGCGGGCCTAGCGGGGACCGGGTGGTACCAAGAGACG.

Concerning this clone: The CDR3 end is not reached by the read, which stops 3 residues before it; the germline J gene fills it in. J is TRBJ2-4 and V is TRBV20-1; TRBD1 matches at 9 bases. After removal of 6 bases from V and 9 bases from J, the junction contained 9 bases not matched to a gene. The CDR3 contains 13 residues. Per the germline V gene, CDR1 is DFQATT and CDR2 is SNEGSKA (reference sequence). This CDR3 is CSAGGQGRVIQYF. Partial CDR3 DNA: TGCAGTGCGGGAGGACAGGGGCGCGTCATT.

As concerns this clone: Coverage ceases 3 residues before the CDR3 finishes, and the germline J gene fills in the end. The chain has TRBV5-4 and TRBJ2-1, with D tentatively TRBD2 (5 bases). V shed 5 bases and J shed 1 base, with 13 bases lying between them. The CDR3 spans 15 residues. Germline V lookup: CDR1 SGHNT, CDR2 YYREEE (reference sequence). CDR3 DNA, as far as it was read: TGTGCCAGCAGTCAGAGCGGAACTTCCTACAATGAG. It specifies CASSQSGTSYNE. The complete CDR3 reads CASSQSGTSYNEQFF.

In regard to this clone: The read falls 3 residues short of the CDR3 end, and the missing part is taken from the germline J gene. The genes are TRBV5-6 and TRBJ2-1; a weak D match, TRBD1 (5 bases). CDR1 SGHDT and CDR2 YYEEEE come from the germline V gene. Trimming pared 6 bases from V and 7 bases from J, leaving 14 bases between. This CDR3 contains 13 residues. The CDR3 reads CASTRTPWNEQFF. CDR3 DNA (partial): TGTGCCAGCACCCGGACACCATGGAATGAG.

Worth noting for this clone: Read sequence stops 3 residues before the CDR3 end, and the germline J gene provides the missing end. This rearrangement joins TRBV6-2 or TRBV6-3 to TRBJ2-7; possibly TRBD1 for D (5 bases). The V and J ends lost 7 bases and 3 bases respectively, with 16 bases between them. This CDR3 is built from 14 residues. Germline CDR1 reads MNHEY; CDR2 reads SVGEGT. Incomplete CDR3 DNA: TGTGCCAGCACCAGACAGTCACAAGGCTACGAG. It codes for CASTRQSQGYE. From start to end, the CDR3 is CASTRQSQGYEQYF.

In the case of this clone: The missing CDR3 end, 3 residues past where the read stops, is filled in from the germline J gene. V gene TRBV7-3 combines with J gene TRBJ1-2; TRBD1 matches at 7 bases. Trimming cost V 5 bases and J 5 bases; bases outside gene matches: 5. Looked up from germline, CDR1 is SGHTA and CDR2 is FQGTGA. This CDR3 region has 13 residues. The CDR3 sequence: CASSEDRLYGYTF. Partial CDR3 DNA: TGTGCCAGCAGCGAGGACAGGTTGTATGGC.

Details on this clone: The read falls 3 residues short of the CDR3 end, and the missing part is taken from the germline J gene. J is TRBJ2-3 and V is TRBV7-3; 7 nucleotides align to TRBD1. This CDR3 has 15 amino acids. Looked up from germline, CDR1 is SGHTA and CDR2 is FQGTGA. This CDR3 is CASSQRPRGQETQYF. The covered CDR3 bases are TGTGCCAGCAGCCAACGTCCTAGGGGGCAAGAGACG.

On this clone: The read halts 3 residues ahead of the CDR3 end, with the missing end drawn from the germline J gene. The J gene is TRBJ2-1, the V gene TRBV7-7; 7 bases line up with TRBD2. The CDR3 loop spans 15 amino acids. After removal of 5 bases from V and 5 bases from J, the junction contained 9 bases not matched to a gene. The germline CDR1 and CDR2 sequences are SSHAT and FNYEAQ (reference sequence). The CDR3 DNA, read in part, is TGTGCCAGCAGCCCGGGACTACCAAGGAACAATGAG. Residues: CASSPGLPRNNE. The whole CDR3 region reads CASSPGLPRNNEQFF. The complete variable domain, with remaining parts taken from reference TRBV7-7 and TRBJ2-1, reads GAGVSQSPRYKVTKRGQDVTLRCDPISSHATLYWYQQALGQGPEFLTYFNYEAQPDKSGLPSDRFSAERPEGSISTLTIQRTEQRDSAMYRCASSPGLPRNNEQFFGPGTRLTVL.

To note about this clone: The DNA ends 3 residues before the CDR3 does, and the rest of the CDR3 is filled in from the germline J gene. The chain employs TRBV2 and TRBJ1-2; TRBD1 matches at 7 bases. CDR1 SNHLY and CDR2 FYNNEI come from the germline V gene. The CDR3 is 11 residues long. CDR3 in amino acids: CASGRGNSYTF. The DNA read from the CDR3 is TGTGCCAGCGGCAGGGGGAATAGC.

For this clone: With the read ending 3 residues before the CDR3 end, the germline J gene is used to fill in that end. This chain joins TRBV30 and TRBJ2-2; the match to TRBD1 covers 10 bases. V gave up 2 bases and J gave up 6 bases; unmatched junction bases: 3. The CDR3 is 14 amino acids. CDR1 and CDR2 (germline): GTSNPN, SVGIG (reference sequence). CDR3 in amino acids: CAWSRTGGPGELFF. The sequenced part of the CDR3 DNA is TGTGCCTGGAGTAGGACAGGGGGGCCCGGGGAG.

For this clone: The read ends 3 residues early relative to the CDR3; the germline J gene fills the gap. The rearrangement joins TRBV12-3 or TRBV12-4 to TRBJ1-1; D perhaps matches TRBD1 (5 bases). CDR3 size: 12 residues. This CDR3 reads CASSLLYREAFF. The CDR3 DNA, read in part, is TGTGCCAGCAGTTTATTGTACAGGGAA.

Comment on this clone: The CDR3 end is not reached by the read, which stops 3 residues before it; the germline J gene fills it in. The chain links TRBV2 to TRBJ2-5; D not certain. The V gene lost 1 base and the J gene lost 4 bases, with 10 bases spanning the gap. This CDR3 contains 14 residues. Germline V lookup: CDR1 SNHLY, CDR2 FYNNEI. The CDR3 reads CASSEGAYRETQYF. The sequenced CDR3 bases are TGTGCCAGCAGTGAAGGTGCCTACCGAGAGACC.

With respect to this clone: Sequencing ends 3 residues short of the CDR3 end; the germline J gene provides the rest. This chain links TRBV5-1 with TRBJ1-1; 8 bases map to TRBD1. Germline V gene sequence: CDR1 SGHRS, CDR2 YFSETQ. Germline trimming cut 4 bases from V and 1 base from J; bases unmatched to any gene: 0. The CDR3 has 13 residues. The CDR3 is CASSTGGNTEAFF. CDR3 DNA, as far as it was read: TGCGCCAGCAGCACAGGGGGGAACACTGAA.